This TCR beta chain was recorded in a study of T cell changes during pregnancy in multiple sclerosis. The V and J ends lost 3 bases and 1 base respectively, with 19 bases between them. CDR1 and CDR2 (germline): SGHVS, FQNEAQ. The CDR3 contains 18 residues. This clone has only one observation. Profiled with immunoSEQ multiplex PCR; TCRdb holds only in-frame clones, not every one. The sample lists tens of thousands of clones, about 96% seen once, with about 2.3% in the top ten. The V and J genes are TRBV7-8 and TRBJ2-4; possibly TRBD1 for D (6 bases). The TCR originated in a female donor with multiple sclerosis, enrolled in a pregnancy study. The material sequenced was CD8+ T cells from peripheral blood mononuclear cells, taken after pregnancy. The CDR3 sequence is CASSFSGGGQGAKNIQYF. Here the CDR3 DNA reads TGTGCCAGCAGCTTCAGTGGGGGTGGTCAGGGGGCCAAAAACATTCAGTACTTC.